This TCR beta chain comes out of a study of a mutant IDH1 vaccine in newly diagnosed glioma. Study-level background: With temozolomide cycles, or 4-6 weeks after radiotherapy alone, vaccination was started.

The study's findings and limits: Pseudoprogression seemingly bore no relation to changes in top peripheral T cell clonotypes.

With regard to this clone: Antigen unknown.

Time point defined: week 35, safety follow-up. The study gave 300 ug of mutant IDH1 20-mer peptide per vaccine dose, with topical imiquimod. Across weeks 1, 3, 5, 7, 11, 15, 19 and 23, patients received a vaccination each time, eight in all. Method: immunoSEQ multiplex PCR; TCRdb's copy keeps in-frame clones and lacks some. The data hold about 69,000 clones, with around 87% observed a single time. The source material was PBMCs, sampled from a glioma patient whose treatment included an IDH1 peptide vaccine. The receptor was derived from a man aged 30-40 years with glioma.

CDR3 amino acids: CASSRGTSGNQETQYF. The CDR3 DNA is TGTGCCAGCTCAAGAGGGACTAGCGGGAATCAAGAGACCCAGTACTTC. V usage is TRBV18 and J usage is TRBJ2-5; TRBD2 matches 13 bases. Looked up from germline, CDR1 is KGHSH and CDR2 is LQKENI. With V trimmed by 5 bases and J by 2 bases, 5 bases remained unmatched. CDR3 length: 16 residues.